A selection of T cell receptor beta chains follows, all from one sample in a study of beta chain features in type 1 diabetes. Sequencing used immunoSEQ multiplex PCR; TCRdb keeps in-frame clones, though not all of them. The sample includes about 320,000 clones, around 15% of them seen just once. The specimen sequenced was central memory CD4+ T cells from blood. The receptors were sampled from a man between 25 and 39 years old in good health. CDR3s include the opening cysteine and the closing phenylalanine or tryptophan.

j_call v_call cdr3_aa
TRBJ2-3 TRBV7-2 CASSLGPGTDTQYF
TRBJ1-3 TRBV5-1 CASRPQLGSGNTIYF
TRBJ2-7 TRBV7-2 CASSPRGGSSYEQYF
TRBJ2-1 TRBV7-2 CASSQAQESKQFF
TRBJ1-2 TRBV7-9 CASSPHEGYGYTF
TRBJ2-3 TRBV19 CASSLGLVGTDTQYF
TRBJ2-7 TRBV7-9 CASSLEVGRGISYEQYF
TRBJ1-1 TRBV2 CASSEGGRAGLKAFF
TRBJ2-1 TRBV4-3 CASSQEAEGAYNEQFF
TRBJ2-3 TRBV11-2 CASSLVSGDADTQYF
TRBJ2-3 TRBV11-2 CASSPNFGDTQYF
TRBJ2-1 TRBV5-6 CASSPETAQVAGGYNEQFF
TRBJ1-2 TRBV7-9 CASSPRTGEDYGYTF
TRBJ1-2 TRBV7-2 CASSLRGQQGYTF
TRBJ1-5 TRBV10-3 CAISDIQVDQPQHF
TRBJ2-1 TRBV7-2 CASSLDRAGEQFF
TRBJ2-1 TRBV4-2 CASSQFTGTSGRATEQFF
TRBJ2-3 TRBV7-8 CASSHDSTDTQYF
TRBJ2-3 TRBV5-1 CASSFGGTTDTQYF
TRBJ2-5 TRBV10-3 CAISNGGVETQYF
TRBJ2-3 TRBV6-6 CASSYVSDTQYF
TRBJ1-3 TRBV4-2 CASSQDGMDSGNTIYF
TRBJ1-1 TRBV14 CASSQGEAFF
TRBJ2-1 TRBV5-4 CASSYRPGDSEQFF
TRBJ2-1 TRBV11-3 CASSLSAGSYNEQFF
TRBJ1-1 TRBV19 CASSIWGRDTEAFF
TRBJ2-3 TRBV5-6 CASSPGQGTDTQYF
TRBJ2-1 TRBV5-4 CASSWDSAEQLYNEQFF
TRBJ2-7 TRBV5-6 CASSLRQTYYEQYF
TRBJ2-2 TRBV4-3 CASSQGLGPPNTGELFF
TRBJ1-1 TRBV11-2 CASSLERDSEAFF
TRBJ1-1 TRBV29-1 CSVEARGWTEAFF
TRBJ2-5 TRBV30 CAWSVQETQYF
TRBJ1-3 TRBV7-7 CASSPFQGDGNTIYF
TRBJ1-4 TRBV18 CASSPGFNEKLFF
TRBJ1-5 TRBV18 CASSPDRHHAQPQHF
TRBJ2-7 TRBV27 CASSNRGHYEQYF
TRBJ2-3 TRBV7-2 CASSSFSDTQYF
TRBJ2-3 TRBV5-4 CASRSGTEISLSTDTQYF
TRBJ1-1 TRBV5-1 CASTREMGNTEAFF
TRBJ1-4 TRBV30 CAWSVPGTGNEKLFF
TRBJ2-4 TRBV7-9 CASSLGQGNIQYF
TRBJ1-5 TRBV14 CASSQGTGQPQHF
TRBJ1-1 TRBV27 CASSSTGTASTEAFF
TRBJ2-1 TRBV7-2 CASSLKRDVSEQFF
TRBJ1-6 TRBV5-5 CASSSTVVRDSPLHF
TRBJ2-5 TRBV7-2 CASSPRGGSRETQYF
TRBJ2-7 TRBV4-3 CASSQEIIQGSYEQYF
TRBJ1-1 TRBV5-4 CASSIPSTGGTEAFF
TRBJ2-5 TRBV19 CASSSLGLADQETQYF
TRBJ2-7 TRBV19 CASSTGQTYEQYF
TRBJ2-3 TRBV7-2 CASSLAGGISTDTQYF
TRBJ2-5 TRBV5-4 CASSLAGSYQETQYF
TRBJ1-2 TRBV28 CASSSGTYYGYTF
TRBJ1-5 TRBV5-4 CASSRGGSNQPQHF
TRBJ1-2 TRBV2 CASSDDSTVSGYTF
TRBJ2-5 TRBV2 CASSRGPPETQYF
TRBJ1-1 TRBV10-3 CANKPGPSGGAFF